A selection of T cell receptor beta chains follows, all from one sample in a study of T cell clonotyping in hematopoietic cell transplantation. Here immunoSEQ multiplex PCR was the method, and the copy in TCRdb shows in-frame clones only, minus some. Of more than 70,000 clones in the sample, 95% to 97% were seen once. This material consisted of peripheral blood mononuclear cells, taken before stem cell transplant. These receptors all stem from a woman in her forties or fifties with acute myeloid leukemia. Some clones in this sample may be carry-over from other donors' samples. Each CDR3 is given with its conserved first and last residue. D genes are given only for firm matches. Rows may omit the clone size; those that give it use once, few, many or a size class.

CDR3aa	CDR3nt	v_gene	d_gene	j_gene	abundance
CASSQDKLGRTGELFF	TGCGCCAGCAGCCAAGATAAACTAGGCAGGACCGGGGAGCTGTTTTTT	TRBV4-1	NA	TRBJ2-2	once
CASRNDPSYNEQFF	TGTGCCAGTAGGAACGACCCCTCCTACAATGAGCAGTTCTTC	TRBV19	NA	TRBJ2-1	NA
CASSGRQGAYEQYF	TGTGCCAGCAGTGGACGACAGGGGGCGTACGAGCAGTACTTC	TRBV28	TRBD1	TRBJ2-7	once
CASRKDAAGGYTF	TGTGCCAGCAGAAAGGACGCGGCAGGGGGCTACACCTTC	TRBV2	NA	TRBJ1-2	NA
CASRRTASYGYTF	TGTGCCAGCAGAAGGACAGCTAGCTATGGCTACACCTTC	TRBV27	NA	TRBJ1-2	NA
CASSLAETGTTYGYTF	TGTGCCAGCAGCTTAGCAGAGACAGGGACAACCTATGGCTACACCTTC	TRBV7-9	TRBD1	TRBJ1-2	NA
CAWSVSSDQPQHF	TGTGCCTGGAGTGTCTCTAGCGATCAGCCCCAGCATTTT	TRBV30	NA	TRBJ1-5	NA
CASSWNDLAGDTDTQYF	TGCGCCAGCAGCTGGAATGACCTAGCGGGGGACACAGATACGCAGTATTTT	TRBV5-1	TRBD2	TRBJ2-3	NA
CASSLVSNTGELFF	TGTGCCAGCAGCTTAGTTTCTAACACCGGGGAGCTGTTTTTT	TRBV11-2	NA	TRBJ2-2	NA
CSGGDRGGKLFF	TGCAGCGGAGGGGACAGGGGGGGAAAACTGTTTTTT	TRBV29-1	TRBD1	TRBJ1-4	NA
CASSVRPQDTIYF	TGTGCCAGCAGCGTAAGGCCCCAAGACACCATATATTTT	TRBV9	NA	TRBJ1-3	NA
CASSLSGRAQETQYF	TGTGCCAGCAGCTTATCGGGCAGAGCGCAAGAGACCCAGTACTTC	TRBV7-2	NA	TRBJ2-5	NA
CASSRELSANEKLFF	TGTGCCAGCAGTCGAGAGCTCTCGGCTAATGAAAAACTGTTTTTT	TRBV7-9	NA	TRBJ1-4	NA
CAWSVGVEGETQYF	TGTGCCTGGAGTGTTGGAGTTGAGGGAGAGACCCAGTACTTC	TRBV30	NA	TRBJ2-5	NA
CASSLTGSNQPQHF	TGTGCCAGCAGCCTAACAGGCTCCAATCAGCCCCAGCATTTT	TRBV4-2	NA	TRBJ1-5	NA
CASSEYYGYTF	TGTGCCAGCAGTGAATATTATGGCTACACCTTC	TRBV6-1	NA	TRBJ1-2	NA
CAISERSTGEVAEAFF	TGTGCCATCAGTGAGCGCTCGACAGGGGAGGTCGCTGAAGCTTTCTTT	TRBV10-3	TRBD1	TRBJ1-1	NA
CASSAGTDYGYTF	TGCGCCAGCAGCGCCGGGACAGACTATGGCTACACCTTC	TRBV5-1	TRBD1	TRBJ1-2	NA
CASSERLHQYF	TGTGCCAGCAGTGAACGCCTCCATCAGTACTTC	TRBV2	NA	TRBJ2-7	NA
CASSTHSNQPQHF	TGTGCCAGCAGCACCCACAGCAATCAGCCCCAGCATTTT	TRBV7-2	NA	TRBJ1-5	NA
CSVATRQGAVGYTF	TGCAGCGTTGCGACGAGACAGGGGGCGGTTGGCTACACCTTC	TRBV29-1	TRBD1	TRBJ1-2	once
CSVDAGGSDTQYF	TGCAGCGTTGACGCGGGAGGGTCAGATACGCAGTATTTT	TRBV29-1	TRBD2	TRBJ2-3	NA
CASRTGNTIYF	TGTGCCAGCAGAACTGGAAACACCATATATTTT	TRBV7-8	NA	TRBJ1-3	NA
CASSYSIGQGETQYF	TGTGCCAGCAGTTACTCGATTGGTCAGGGTGAGACCCAGTACTTC	TRBV6-5	NA	TRBJ2-5	NA
CASSKSRYEQYF	TGTGCCAGCAGCAAATCTAGGTACGAGCAGTACTTC	TRBV11-1	NA	TRBJ2-7	NA
CASSSTTYEQYF	TGCGCCAGCAGCTCAACGACCTACGAGCAGTACTTC	TRBV5-1	NA	TRBJ2-7	few
CASSIVYAVGQPQHF	TGTGCCAGTAGTATAGTGTACGCGGTAGGGCAGCCCCAGCATTTT	TRBV19	NA	TRBJ1-5	NA
CASSQGQWRDQLYTF	TGCGCCAGCAGCCAAGGACAGTGGAGAGATCAGCTTTACACCTTC	TRBV4-1	NA	TRBJ1-2	NA
CASSLDRGTDTQYF	TGCGCCAGCAGCTTGGACAGGGGGACAGATACGCAGTATTTT	TRBV5-1	TRBD1	TRBJ2-3	NA
CASSTRQRSNYGYTF	TGTGCCAGCAGCACTCGACAGCGATCTAACTATGGCTACACCTTC	TRBV9	NA	TRBJ1-2	once
CASSSDPSSYEQYF	TGTGCCAGCAGCTCGGACCCTAGCTCCTACGAGCAGTACTTC	TRBV7-2	NA	TRBJ2-7	NA
CASSRQHSSTDTQYF	TGTGCCAGCAGTAGACAGCACTCTAGCACAGATACGCAGTATTTT	TRBV25-1	NA	TRBJ2-3	NA